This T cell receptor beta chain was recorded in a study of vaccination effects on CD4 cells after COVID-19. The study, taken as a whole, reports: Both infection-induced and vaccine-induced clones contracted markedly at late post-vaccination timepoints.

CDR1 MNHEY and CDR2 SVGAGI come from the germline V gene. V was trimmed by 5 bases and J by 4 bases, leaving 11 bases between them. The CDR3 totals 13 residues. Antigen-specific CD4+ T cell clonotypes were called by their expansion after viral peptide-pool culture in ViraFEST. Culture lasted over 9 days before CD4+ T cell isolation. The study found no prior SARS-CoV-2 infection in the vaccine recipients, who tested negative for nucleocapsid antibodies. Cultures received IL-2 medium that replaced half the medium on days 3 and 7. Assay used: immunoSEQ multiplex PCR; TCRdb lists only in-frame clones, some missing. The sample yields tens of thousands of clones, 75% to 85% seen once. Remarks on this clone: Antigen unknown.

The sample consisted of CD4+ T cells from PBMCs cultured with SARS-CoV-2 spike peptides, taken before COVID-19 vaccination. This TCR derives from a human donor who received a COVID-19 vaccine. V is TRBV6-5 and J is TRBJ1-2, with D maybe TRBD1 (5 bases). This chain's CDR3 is CASSMEGSYGYTF. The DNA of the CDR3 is TGTGCCAGCAGTATGGAGGGGAGCTATGGCTACACCTTC.